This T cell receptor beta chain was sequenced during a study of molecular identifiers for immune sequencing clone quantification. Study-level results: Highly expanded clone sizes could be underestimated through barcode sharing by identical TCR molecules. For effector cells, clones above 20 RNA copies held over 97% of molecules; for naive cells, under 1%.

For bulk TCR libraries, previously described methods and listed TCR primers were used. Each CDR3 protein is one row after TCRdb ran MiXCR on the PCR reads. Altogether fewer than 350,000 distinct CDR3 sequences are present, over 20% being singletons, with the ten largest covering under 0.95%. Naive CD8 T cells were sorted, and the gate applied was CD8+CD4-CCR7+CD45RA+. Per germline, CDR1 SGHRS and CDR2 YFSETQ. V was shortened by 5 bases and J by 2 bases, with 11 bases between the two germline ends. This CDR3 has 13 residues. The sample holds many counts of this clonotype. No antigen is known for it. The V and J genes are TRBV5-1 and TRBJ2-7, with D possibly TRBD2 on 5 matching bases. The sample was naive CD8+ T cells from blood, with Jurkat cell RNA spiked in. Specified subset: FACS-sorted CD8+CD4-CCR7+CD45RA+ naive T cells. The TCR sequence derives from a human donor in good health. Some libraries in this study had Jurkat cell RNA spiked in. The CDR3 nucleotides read TGCGCCAGCAGATTTGAGGGAACCTACGAGCAGTACTTC. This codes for CASRFEGTYEQYF.